The entry that follows covers one TCR beta chain sequence. A single record per CDR3 protein comes from TCRdb applying MiXCR to the 5' RACE reads. The sample records around 340,000 distinct CDR3 sequences, roughly 15% being singletons. The data are from a study of CD8 T cells in ankylosing spondylitis. The sequence was obtained from a male donor with ankylosing spondylitis or in good health (not recorded which). Specimen: blood, either unsorted or a sorted T cell fraction (not recorded which).

The CDR3 nucleotides read TGTGCCAGCAGCTCCATCCGGGGCACTGAAGCTTTCTTT. Its translation is CASSSIRGTEAFF. The chain carries TRBV7-2 and TRBJ1-1; D unresolved. Germline loops: CDR1 SGHTA, CDR2 FQGNSA. Trimming pared 4 bases from V and 4 bases from J, leaving 10 bases between. This CDR3 is built from 13 residues.